A selection of T cell receptor beta chains follows, all from one sample in a study of molecular identifiers for immune sequencing clone quantification. One entry per CDR3 protein, called by TCRdb with MiXCR from the PCR reads. The sample carries roughly 93,000 distinct CDR3 sequences, roughly 20% recorded once. Material for sequencing was naive CD8+ T cells from blood, with Jurkat cell RNA spiked in. Receptors were obtained from a human donor in good health. Some libraries in this study had Jurkat cell RNA spiked in. The CDR3 runs from the conserved cysteine through the conserved F or W. The order of the fields is D gene, J gene, clone size, V gene, CDR3 protein, CDR3 DNA. A D gene is named only where the DNA matches it firmly. Expanded clones get a size class; other rows say once, few or many, or leave the size out.

>NA|TRBJ2-7|many|TRBV4-3
CASSQDLGSSYEQYF
TGCGCCAGCAGCCAAGATTTGGGGTCGAGCTACGAGCAGTACTTC
>NA|TRBJ2-7|many|TRBV19
CASSPRPEFYEQYF
TGTGCCAGTAGTCCCCGGCCCGAGTTCTACGAGCAGTACTTC
>NA|TRBJ2-2|many|TRBV9
CASREGNTGELFF
TGTGCCAGCAGGGAAGGGAACACCGGGGAGCTGTTTTTT
>NA|TRBJ1-1|many|TRBV29-1
CSVEAMGGLSTEAFF
TGCAGCGTTGAAGCGATGGGGGGTTTGAGCACTGAAGCTTTCTTT
>NA|TRBJ2-1|NA|TRBV19
CASSIDTYNEQFF
TGTGCCAGTAGTATAGACACCTACAATGAGCAGTTCTTC
>TRBD1|TRBJ1-2|many|TRBV3-1
CASSLLDREYGYTF
TGTGCCAGCAGCCTGTTGGACAGGGAATATGGCTACACCTTC
>NA|TRBJ2-7|many|TRBV4-1
CASSLLDGAYEQYF
TGCGCCAGCAGCCTCCTGGACGGGGCCTACGAGCAGTACTTC
>NA|TRBJ2-5|many|TRBV27
CASSPTIMYQETQYF
TGTGCCAGCAGCCCAACGATAATGTACCAAGAGACCCAGTACTTC
>NA|TRBJ2-5|NA|TRBV19
CASSVSGLLAYTNQETQYF
TGTGCCAGTAGTGTCTCGGGACTCCTGGCTTACACCAATCAAGAGACCCAGTACTTC
>TRBD2|TRBJ2-3|many|TRBV7-9
CASSYLAGVTATDTQYF
TGTGCCAGCAGCTACCTAGCGGGGGTAACAGCGACAGATACGCAGTATTTT
>NA|TRBJ1-1|many|TRBV20-1
CSARTVISARFKAFF
TGCAGTGCTAGAACCGTGATTTCGGCCAGATTCAAAGCTTTCTTT
>TRBD2|TRBJ2-1|many|TRBV5-6
CASSLGLANEQFF
TGTGCCAGCAGCTTGGGACTAGCAAATGAGCAGTTCTTC
>TRBD2|TRBJ2-7|many|TRBV20-1
CSASAREPHEQYF
TGCAGTGCTAGCGCGCGGGAGCCCCACGAGCAGTACTTC
>TRBD1|TRBJ1-5|many|TRBV30
CAWSRDSDSNQPQHF
TGTGCCTGGAGCCGGGACAGCGATAGCAATCAGCCCCAGCATTTT
>NA|TRBJ2-7|many|TRBV7-2
CASSSLGTVSYEQYF
TGTGCCAGCAGCTCCCTCGGGACGGTCTCCTACGAGCAGTACTTC
>NA|TRBJ1-5|many|TRBV27
CASSGTRIENQHF
TGTGCCAGCAGTGGGACGCGAATTGAAAATCAGCATTTT
>NA|TRBJ2-2|many|TRBV28
CASSLWSETGELFF
TGTGCCAGCAGTTTATGGTCCGAGACCGGGGAGCTGTTTTTT
>NA|TRBJ1-1|NA|TRBV7-9
CARSSPQNRFMNTEAFF
TGTGCCCGCAGTTCGCCCCAGAACAGGTTCATGAACACTGAAGCTTTCTTT
>NA|TRBJ1-1|many|TRBV7-2
CASSLGVGPMNTEAFF
TGTGCCAGCAGCTTAGGCGTAGGGCCTATGAACACTGAAGCTTTCTTT
>NA|TRBJ2-3|many|TRBV7-9
CASSLDPGGTDTQYF
TGTGCCAGCAGCTTGGACCCGGGAGGCACAGATACGCAGTATTTT
>TRBD2|TRBJ2-3|NA|TRBV19
CASNAGGVDTQYF
TGTGCCAGTAACGCGGGGGGGGTAGATACGCAGTATTTT
>TRBD1|TRBJ2-7|many|TRBV20-1
CSARTTGYSYEQYF
TGCAGTGCTAGAACGACAGGGTACTCCTACGAGCAGTACTTC
>NA|TRBJ2-3|many|TRBV5-1
CASSLDSSSTFTDTQYF
TGCGCCAGCAGCTTGGATTCTTCCAGCACCTTCACAGATACGCAGTATTTT
>TRBD1|TRBJ2-7|NA|TRBV29-1
CSVETGHSYEQDF
TGCAGCGTCGAGACAGGGCACTCCTACGAGCAGGACTTC
>NA|TRBJ1-5|many|TRBV19
CASSWVFRDKLGQPQHF
TGTGCCAGTAGTTGGGTCTTCCGGGACAAACTAGGTCAGCCCCAGCATTTT
>TRBD1|TRBJ1-6|many|TRBV19
CASSRQGVFSPLHF
TGTGCCAGTAGTAGACAGGGGGTTTTTTCACCCCTCCACTTT
>TRBD2|TRBJ2-7|many|TRBV20-1
CSVGSRGGVWEQYF
TGCAGTGTAGGTTCCCGCGGGGGGGTATGGGAGCAGTACTTC
>TRBD2|TRBJ2-7|many|TRBV19
CASSIASGSTTYEQYF
TGTGCCAGTAGTATAGCCAGCGGGAGTACCACCTACGAGCAGTACTTC
>TRBD1|TRBJ2-3|many|TRBV12-3/TRBV12-4
CASSLGDRGNTDTQYF
TGTGCCAGCAGTTTAGGTGACAGGGGTAATACAGATACGCAGTATTTT
>TRBD2|TRBJ2-7|many|TRBV5-8
CAGSSGRADEQYF
TGTGCCGGAAGTAGCGGGAGGGCCGATGAGCAGTACTTC
>NA|TRBJ2-7|once|TRBV7-9
CASSPRGRAYEQYF
TGTGCCAGCAGCCCCCGGGGCAGGGCCTACGAGCAGTACTTC
>NA|TRBJ2-7|NA|TRBV27
CASRYYPGTYEQYF
TGTGCCAGCAGATATTATCCTGGGACCTACGAGCAGTACTTC
>TRBD2|TRBJ2-3|many|TRBV7-6
CASSPAGPTDTQYF
TGTGCCAGCAGCCCAGCGGGACCCACAGATACGCAGTATTTT
>TRBD2|TRBJ2-1|many|TRBV19
CASSITGGGSYNEQFF
TGTGCCAGTAGTATCACGGGAGGGGGCTCCTACAATGAGCAGTTCTTC
>NA|TRBJ1-4|many|TRBV11-2
CASRRQEKLFF
TGTGCCAGCAGGAGGCAGGAAAAACTGTTTTTT
>NA|TRBJ1-3|many|TRBV7-3
CASSLSTSSGNTIYF
TGTGCCAGCAGCTTAAGTACATCATCTGGAAACACCATATATTTT
>NA|TRBJ2-2|many|TRBV4-1
CASSQDFGELFF
TGCGCCAGCAGCCAAGATTTCGGGGAGCTGTTTTTT
>NA|TRBJ2-2|many|TRBV27
CASTLQGRPGELFF
TGTGCCAGCACCCTCCAGGGCCGGCCTGGGGAGCTGTTTTTT
>NA|TRBJ2-7|NA|TRBV27
CASSPGTALGEQYF
TGTGCCAGCAGCCCCGGGACGGCCTTGGGTGAGCAGTACTTC
>TRBD1|TRBJ2-7|many|TRBV12-3/TRBV12-4
CASRSGQGTYEQYF
TGTGCCAGCAGATCGGGACAGGGGACCTACGAGCAGTACTTC
>TRBD2|TRBJ2-7|many|TRBV3-1
CASSPGLAGVGEYF
TGTGCCAGCAGCCCGGGACTAGCGGGAGTTGGTGAGTACTTC
>NA|TRBJ2-5|many|TRBV7-7
CAVGGRDGKTQYF
TGTGCCGTGGGAGGCCGAGACGGGAAGACCCAGTACTTC
>NA|TRBJ1-1|NA|TRBV19
CASSMSDEAFF
TGTGCCAGTAGTATGTCAGATGAAGCTTTCTTT
>NA|TRBJ1-1|NA|TRBV12-3/TRBV12-4
CASSLPLYGAEAFF
TGTGCCAGCAGTTTACCCTTATATGGGGCTGAAGCTTTCTTT
>NA|TRBJ2-7|NA|TRBV29-1
CSVSGETSYEQYF
TGCAGCGTTTCGGGGGAGACTAGCTACGAGCAGTACTTC
>NA|TRBJ1-1|many|TRBV19
CASSIGVREAFF
TGTGCCAGTAGTATAGGAGTCCGGGAAGCTTTCTTT
>NA|TRBJ2-6|medium-sized|TRBV7-9
CASSPGSGANVLTF
TGTGCCAGCAGCCCAGGTTCTGGGGCCAACGTCCTGACTTTC
>TRBD1|TRBJ1-1|NA|TRBV19
CASSPGGARNTEAFF
TGTGCCAGTAGTCCAGGGGGTGCGCGGAACACTGAAGCTTTCTTT
>NA|TRBJ2-7|many|TRBV19
CASSIMAAPTYEQYF
TGTGCCAGTAGTATAATGGCGGCTCCAACCTACGAGCAGTACTTC
>TRBD1|TRBJ2-1|many|TRBV27
CASNTGTGPNEQFF
TGTGCCAGCAATACCGGGACAGGACCGAATGAGCAGTTCTTC
>NA|TRBJ1-6|few|TRBV11-2
CASSLDGQGYNSPLHF
TGTGCCAGCAGCTTAGATGGGCAGGGGTATAATTCACCCCTCCACTTT
>NA|TRBJ2-7|many|TRBV6-1
CASSEGRRGYEQYF
TGTGCCAGCAGTGAAGGCCGCAGGGGTTACGAGCAGTACTTC
>TRBD1|TRBJ2-7|many|TRBV29-1
CSVVRTGANYEQYF
TGCAGCGTTGTAAGGACAGGGGCTAACTACGAGCAGTACTTC
>NA|TRBJ2-5|NA|TRBV6-2/TRBV6-3
CASSRPHEETQYF
TGTGCCAGCAGTCGGCCGCACGAGGAGACCCAGTACTTC
>NA|TRBJ2-2|many|TRBV4-1
CASSPSQQTGELFF
TGCGCCAGCAGCCCCAGTCAGCAAACCGGGGAGCTGTTTTTT
>TRBD1|TRBJ2-3|NA|TRBV7-2
CASSLEQGGTDTQYF
TGTGCCAGCAGCTTAGAACAGGGGGGCACAGATACGCAGTATTTT
>TRBD1|TRBJ1-1|many|TRBV4-3
CASSPQRGQLNTEAFF
TGCGCCAGCAGCCCGCAGAGGGGACAGTTGAACACTGAAGCTTTCTTT